The clone carrying this TCR beta chain was seen only a few times. The target antigen is unknown. Other DNA sequences from this sample encode an identical CDR3 as well. Primers for the PCR totalled 60 Vbeta and 13 Jbeta. Produced via immunoSEQ multiplex PCR; TCRdb's table is partial and in-frame only. The sample comprises over 200,000 clones, approximately 78% of which are singletons, and around 3.9% rests with the top ten. The V and J ends lost 5 bases and 4 bases respectively, with 6 bases between them. This CDR3 has 11 residues. Germline V gene lookup returns CDR1 SEHNR and CDR2 FQNEAQ (reference sequence). The data stem from a study of cytomegalovirus exposure and HLA in healthy donors. Notes on the study in general: In an earlier analysis, about 90% or about 30%: the productive usage of most TCR beta V segments.

The sample comprised PBMCs. The sequence was collected from a male donor in good health and CMV-seronegative. The chain combines TRBV7-9 with TRBJ2-7; D uncertain. CDR3 DNA sequence: TGTGCCAGCAGCCATCTATACGAGCAGTACTTC. This codes for CASSHLYEQYF.